The 30 T cell receptor beta chains listed next were all sequenced from one sample in a study of human T cells and chemical hapten exposure. Time point indicated: pre-sensitization, week 0. Indicated treatment: therapeutic diphenylcyclopropenone sensitization with weekly scalp DPC. TCRdb fed the RACE reads into MiXCR, producing one record per CDR3 protein. The sample lists about 51,000 distinct CDR3 sequences; about 9% were seen once. Sequencing used whole blood, obtained in connection with sensitization to the hapten diphenylcyclopropenone (DPC). These receptors were collected from a woman aged 40 to 55 with alopecia areata. Some clones in this sample may be carry-over from other donors' samples.

The sample holds a few counts of this clonotype. V usage is TRBV7-4 and J usage is TRBJ2-5; D remains ambiguous. The CDR3 consists of 13 residues. From germline, CDR1 is SGHVT and CDR2 SQSDAQ. V was shortened by 5 bases and J by 2 bases, with 9 bases between the two germline ends. The CDR3 loop is CASSPPMQETQYF. The CDR3 DNA sequence: TGTGCCAGCAGCCCCCCCATGCAAGAGACCCAGTACTTC.

This clonotype was recorded many times. V usage is TRBV11-2 and J usage is TRBJ1-4, with D perhaps TRBD1 (6 bases). CDR3 length: 17 residues. CDR1 and CDR2 (germline): SGHAT, FQNNGV. The V end lost 3 bases, the J end lost 6 bases, and 20 bases lay between the germline ends. The CDR3: CASSFLPGQHQDEKLFF. DNA for the CDR3: TGTGCCAGCAGCTTTCTTCCTGGACAGCATCAGGATGAAAAACTGTTTTTT.

This clonotype has just a few counts. The V and J genes are TRBV20-1 and TRBJ1-2; maybe TRBD1 (5 bases). The germline V gene encodes CDR1 DFQATT and CDR2 SNEGSKA (reference sequence). V lost 2 bases to trimming and J lost 4 bases, with 14 bases between them. This CDR3 region has 14 residues. The DNA for the CDR3 is TGCAGTGCTAGAACGCCGGACGGGGCCTATGGCTACACCTTC. It encodes CSARTPDGAYGYTF.

The CDR3 is CASSHRGENIQYF. CDR3 DNA: TGTGCCAGCAGTCACAGGGGAGAAAACATTCAGTACTTC. This sequence joins TRBV12-3 or TRBV12-4 and TRBJ2-4; 7 bases fit TRBD1. Trimming took 5 bases from V and 5 from J; bases not matched to a gene: 3. CDR3 length: 13 amino acids.

The rearrangement uses TRBV29-1 and TRBJ1-1; D is unclear. This CDR3 is 13 amino acids long. The V gene lost 7 bases and the J gene lost 0 bases, with 12 bases spanning the gap. CDR1 and CDR2 (germline): SQVTM, ANQGSEA. The CDR3 reads CSARTVMNTEAFF. CDR3 coding DNA: TGCAGCGCGCGGACGGTCATGAACACTGAAGCTTTCTTT.

The table lists this clonotype with many counts. V gene TRBV20-1 combines with J gene TRBJ2-7; D unresolved. This CDR3 spans 13 amino acids. V lost 6 bases and J lost 4, with 16 bases in between. Germline V gene data show CDR1 as DFQATT and CDR2 as SNEGSKA (reference sequence). This CDR3 reads CSAPTVNEYEQYF. CDR3 DNA: TGCAGTGCCCCGACCGTGAACGAATACGAGCAGTACTTC.

This clonotype was seen at least ten times. The chain joins TRBV18 to TRBJ1-5; no reliable D call. Per germline, CDR1 KGHSH and CDR2 LQKENI. Between the trimmed V and J ends, which lost 5 bases and 7 bases, there was a span of 12 bases. The CDR3 spans 13 residues. CDR3 sequence (DNA): TGTGCCAGCTCATCGGCCCTCGAACAGCCCCAGCATTTT. This translates into CASSSALEQPQHF.

The chain couples TRBV28 to TRBJ2-3, with D maybe TRBD2 (7 bases). The V gene lost 3 bases and the J gene lost 5 bases, with 18 bases spanning the gap. The V gene's germline CDR1 is MDHEN and CDR2 SYDVKM. CDR3 length: 16 amino acids. Here the CDR3 DNA reads TGTGCCAGCAGTTTTACGGGGGGCCCACTGGAAGATACGCAGTATTTT. Amino acid sequence: CASSFTGGPLEDTQYF.

V gene TRBV7-9 combines with J gene TRBJ2-3; 8 bases align to TRBD1. The germline V gene has CDR1 SEHNR and CDR2 FQNEAQ (reference sequence). CDR3 length equals 14 residues. V was pared by 4 bases and J by 3 bases, with 3 bases of the junction left unmatched. The CDR3: CASSSWTGTDTQYF. As DNA, the CDR3 is TGTGCCAGCAGCTCCTGGACAGGGACAGATACGCAGTATTTT.

The chain carries TRBV20-1 and TRBJ1-3; no definite D call. CDR1 is DFQATT, CDR2 SNEGSKA, per germline (reference sequence). Trimming left V 2 bases short and J 5 bases short, with 7 bases between. CDR3 size: 12 residues. CDR3 amino acids: CSARNDRNTIYF. Here the CDR3 DNA reads TGCAGTGCTAGAAACGACCGAAACACCATATATTTT.

The sample holds many counts of this clonotype. J is TRBJ2-3 and V is TRBV5-5; 7 bases match TRBD1. Trimming at V came to 0 bases and at J to 2 bases, leaving 3 bases not matched to a gene. This CDR3 has 15 amino acids. Per germline, CDR1 SGHKS and CDR2 YYEKEE (reference sequence). The CDR3 bases are TGTGCCAGCAGCTTGGTGGGACAGATCACAGATACGCAGTATTTT. Its translation is CASSLVGQITDTQYF.

This clonotype was detected only a few times. The V gene is TRBV7-6, the J gene TRBJ2-4; perhaps D is TRBD1 or TRBD2 (5 bases each). With 2 bases removed from V and 2 bases from J, the gap between germline ends came to 7 bases. This CDR3 contains 14 residues. The germline gives CDR1 SGHVS, CDR2 FNYEAQ. CDR3 sequence: CASSLRGPKNIQYF. CDR3 coding DNA: TGTGCCAGCAGCTTAAGGGGACCCAAAAACATTCAGTACTTC. The full variable domain, rest sourced from reference TRBV7-6 and TRBJ2-4, is GAGVSQSPRYKVTKRGQDVALRCDPISGHVSLYWYRQALGQGPEFLTYFNYEAQQDKSGLPNDRFSAERPEGSISTLTIQRTEQRDSAMYRCASSLRGPKNIQYFGAGTRLSVL.

This clonotype was counted at least ten times. The chain combines TRBV30 with TRBJ1-6; tentative D call: TRBD1 (6 bases). Germline CDR1 GTSNPN, CDR2 SVGIG (reference sequence). CDR3 length: 13 amino acids. V was cut by 2 bases and J by 10 bases, with 12 bases left in between. CDR3 in amino acids: CAWSRGAGSPLHF. CDR3 bases: TGTGCCTGGAGTCGGGGGGCAGGGTCACCCCTCCACTTT.

In this sample, this clonotype turned up many times. The gene calls are TRBV12-3 or TRBV12-4 and TRBJ2-1; 12 positions agree with TRBD2. This CDR3 has 17 amino acids. The V segment lost 3 bases and the J segment 6 bases; nucleotides outside the gene matches: 9. For the CDR3, the DNA is TGTGCCAGCAGTTTGCGAACTAGCGGGGGGAGGGGCAATGAGCAGTTCTTC. It encodes CASSLRTSGGRGNEQFF.

On this clonotype: The germline gene is not matched at one end of the junction; a read error may be the cause. The rearrangement links TRBV6-5 to TRBJ2-2; 7 bases are shared with TRBD2. Per the germline V gene, CDR1 is MNHEY and CDR2 is SVGAGI. The CDR3 spans 13 residues. The CDR3 region is CARREGSTGELFF. The CDR3 DNA sequence: TGTGCCCGCAGGGAGGGGAGCACCGGGGAGCTGTTTTTT.

This clonotype was seen ten or more times. The CDR3 DNA is TGCGCCAGCAGCACAGCCACTAACTATGGCTACACCTTC. Its translation: CASSTATNYGYTF. The V call is TRBV5-1, the J call TRBJ1-2; no clear D. This CDR3 comprises 13 residues. Germline lookup yields CDR1 SGHRS and CDR2 YFSETQ. Between the trimmed V and J ends, which lost 4 bases and 0 bases, there was a span of 7 bases.

This clonotype was detected ten times or more. This rearrangement joins TRBV7-9 to TRBJ2-7; the D call may be TRBD1 or TRBD2 (5 bases each). This CDR3 spans 16 amino acids. V gave up 4 bases and J gave up 1 base, with 17 bases separating them. In germline, CDR1 is SEHNR, CDR2 FQNEAQ (reference sequence). The CDR3 DNA sequence: TGTGCCAGCAGCTCCACGACAGTCAGAGGGTCCTACGAGCAGTACTTC. It codes for CASSSTTVRGSYEQYF.

This clonotype was recorded many times. The chain is built from TRBV7-8 and TRBJ2-7, with no clear D. V shed 5 bases and J shed 4 bases, with 6 bases lying between them. The germline CDR1 and CDR2 sequences are SGHVS and FQNEAQ. The CDR3 contains 11 residues. In nucleotides, the CDR3 is TGTGCCAGCAGCCCCTCATACGAGCAGTACTTC. Translating it yields CASSPSYEQYF.

This clonotype has a count of ten or more. J is TRBJ1-1 and V is TRBV2; D unclear. CDR1 is SNHLY and CDR2 is FYNNEI in the germline V gene. This CDR3 is 10 amino acids long. Trimming took 7 bases from V and 5 from J, leaving 5 bases between them. The CDR3 nucleotides are TGTGCCAGCACCAGGACTGAAGCTTTCTTT. Translated: CASTRTEAFF.

This clonotype has a count of ten or more. The rearrangement links TRBV6-1 to TRBJ1-5, with D uncertain. The V end was cut by 5 bases, the J end by 3 bases, with 8 bases between. The CDR3 length is 13 residues. CDR1 and CDR2 (germline): MNHNS, SASEGT. The CDR3 is CASSSAFNQPQHF. The CDR3 coding sequence is TGTGCCAGCAGTTCCGCCTTCAATCAGCCCCAGCATTTT.

This clonotype has more than one count but fewer than ten. CDR3 in amino acids: CASSQPTEAFF. CDR3 coding DNA: TGTGCCAGCAGCCAGCCCACTGAAGCTTTCTTT. This rearrangement joins TRBV6-2 or TRBV6-3 to TRBJ1-1; D ambiguous. Trimming shortened V by 6 bases and J by 4 bases, and 6 bases separated the two germline ends. Germline CDR1 MNHEY, CDR2 SVGEGT. There are 11 residues in the CDR3.

This chain uses TRBV20-1 with TRBJ2-3, with TRBD1 as a possible D gene (6 bases). Trimming shortened V by 7 bases and J by 0 bases, and 8 bases separated the two germline ends. The V gene's germline CDR1 is DFQATT and CDR2 SNEGSKA (reference sequence). The CDR3 runs 12 residues. CDR3 region: CSGTASTDTQYF. DNA of the CDR3: TGCAGTGGGACAGCCAGCACAGATACGCAGTATTTT.

The J gene is TRBJ1-1, the V gene TRBV20-1; 7 nucleotides align to TRBD1. Germline V gene lookup returns CDR1 DFQATT and CDR2 SNEGSKA (reference sequence). Losses at the gene ends were 6 bases for V and 0 bases for J; bases not matched to a gene: 10. This CDR3 spans 15 amino acids. The CDR3 DNA sequence: TGCAGTGCCGCCGGGACAGATACGATGAACACTGAAGCTTTCTTT. It specifies CSAAGTDTMNTEAFF.

This clonotype was picked up many times. The chain recombines TRBV6-1 with TRBJ2-2; D is unresolved. The CDR3 has 13 amino acids. V lost 3 bases and J lost 7, with 9 bases in between. Germline lookup yields CDR1 MNHNS and CDR2 SASEGT. In DNA, the CDR3 is TGTGCCAGCAGTGAGCAGGCTGACGGGGAGCTGTTTTTT. Its protein product is CASSEQADGELFF.

This clonotype was seen more than once but under ten times. The rearrangement joins TRBV29-1 to TRBJ1-3, with TRBD1 matching over 7 bases. The CDR3 has 14 residues. With 5 bases clipped from V and 6 bases from J, the junction kept 10 bases outside the gene matches. Germline V gene data show CDR1 as SQVTM and CDR2 as ANQGSEA. The DNA for the CDR3 is TGCAGCGTTTTCGACAGGGTTGATGAAAACACCATATATTTT. Translation gives CSVFDRVDENTIYF.

This clonotype came up many times. This sequence joins TRBV7-6 and TRBJ1-2; 10 bases match TRBD1. The CDR3 contains 13 residues. Germline V gives CDR1 SGHVS, CDR2 FNYEAQ. Trimming at V came to 8 bases and at J to 5 bases, leaving 5 bases not matched to a gene. The chain's CDR3 is CASGTGVGYGYTF. DNA of the CDR3: TGTGCCAGCGGGACAGGGGTTGGGTATGGCTACACCTTC.

This clonotype was counted many times. V is TRBV29-1 and J is TRBJ2-5; D is undetermined. Trimming took 5 bases from V and 2 from J, leaving 12 bases between them. The CDR3 consists of 13 residues. The germline V gene encodes CDR1 SQVTM and CDR2 ANQGSEA. CDR3 amino acids: CSVQGFSQETQYF. DNA of the CDR3: TGCAGCGTTCAAGGCTTTTCACAAGAGACCCAGTACTTC.

The V gene is TRBV20-1, the J gene TRBJ2-3; possibly TRBD1 for D (5 bases). This CDR3 region has 15 residues. Germline V lookup: CDR1 DFQATT, CDR2 SNEGSKA (reference sequence). The V end lost 3 bases, the J end lost 0 bases, and 13 bases lay between the germline ends. The CDR3 reads CSASRGATSTDTQYF. In DNA, the CDR3 is TGCAGTGCTAGTCGTGGGGCCACTAGCACAGATACGCAGTATTTT.

The rearrangement links TRBV5-1 to TRBJ2-1; TRBD1 matches at 11 bases. J lost 7 bases, V lost 6 bases, and 9 bases had no gene match. In germline, CDR1 is SGHRS, CDR2 YFSETQ. There are 15 residues in the CDR3. The chain's CDR3 is CASNELGDRGNEQFF. DNA of the CDR3: TGCGCCAGCAACGAACTGGGGGACAGGGGGAATGAGCAGTTCTTC.

This clonotype was seen repeatedly, ten times or more. This chain uses TRBV18 with TRBJ1-5; D remains ambiguous. V gave up 5 bases and J gave up 4 bases, with 6 bases separating them. There are 12 residues in the CDR3. CDR1 and CDR2 from the germline V gene are KGHSH and LQKENI. In DNA, the CDR3 is TGTGCCAGCTCAGAGCAAAATCAGCCCCAGCATTTT. Translation: CASSEQNQPQHF.